These 24 T cell receptor beta chains came from one sample sequenced in a study of T cell responses to AZD1222 COVID-19 vaccine (dated by TCRdb to the early 2020s). The sample's time point label, in plain terms: about 28 days (+/-7) after the second vaccine dose. Libraries were prepared through the immunoSEQ multiplex PCR assay. The table was pulled from immuneACCESS by TCRdb, which kept in-frame rearrangements only. Such tables lose some clones; where checked, under half of the loss comes from unresolved V genes, and the rest has no known cause. A total of 160,000 or so clones appear in this sample, 85% to 90% of them only once. About 8.9% of the sample is in the top ten clones. The sequencing used peripheral blood, collected 28 days after the second AZD1222 dose. The receptors come from an adult who received the AZD1222 COVID-19 vaccine.

This rearrangement joins TRBV7-9 to TRBJ2-1; D gene ambiguous. Trimming took 1 base from V and 5 from J, leaving 6 bases between them. Per the germline V gene, CDR1 is SEHNR and CDR2 is FQNEAQ (reference sequence). The CDR3 length is 13 residues. Here the CDR3 DNA reads TGTGCCAGCAGCTTAGGATCAAACAATGAGCAGTTCTTC. As protein: CASSLGSNNEQFF.

This chain joins TRBV2 and TRBJ1-4; no firm D call. The CDR3 length is 12 residues. Germline lookup yields CDR1 SNHLY and CDR2 FYNNEI. Between the trimmed V and J ends, which lost 5 bases and 10 bases, there was a span of 11 bases. The CDR3 bases are TGTGCCAGCAGTATAGTCGGAGCAAAACTGTTTTTT. Residues: CASSIVGAKLFF.

V and J are TRBV3-1 (or the pseudogene TRBV3-2) and TRBJ1-3; perhaps TRBD1 as D (6 bases). Germline V gene data show CDR1 as LGHDT and CDR2 as YNNKEL (reference sequence). V was cut by 1 base and J by 2 bases, with 15 bases left in between. The CDR3 contains 17 residues. CDR3 sequence: CASSQASGVLAGNTIYF. CDR3 sequence (DNA): TGTGCCAGCAGCCAAGCGTCAGGGGTTTTAGCTGGAAACACCATATATTTT.

This clone was recorded a few times. The rearrangement joins TRBV27 to TRBJ2-7; 7 bases are shared with TRBD1. The CDR3 has 14 residues. Germline V CDR1 and CDR2: MNHEY, SMNVEV (reference sequence). V was pared by 3 bases and J by 7 bases, with 9 bases of the junction left unmatched. Here the CDR3 DNA reads TGTGCCAGCAGTTTGGAGACAGGGCGTGGAGAGCAGTACTTC. This sequence encodes CASSLETGRGEQYF.

This clone was observed once. The rearrangement uses TRBV4-1 and TRBJ2-7; D might be TRBD1 (6 bases). From germline, CDR1 is MGHRA and CDR2 YSYEKL. V lost 6 bases to trimming and J lost 0 bases, with 12 bases between them. The CDR3 spans 14 residues. CDR3 sequence: CASSTGSLSYEQYF. The CDR3 DNA sequence: TGCGCCAGCAGTACAGGGAGCCTCTCCTACGAGCAGTACTTC.

The rearrangement links TRBV18 to TRBJ2-2; D is unresolved. The V gene lost 3 bases and the J gene lost 0 bases, with 5 bases spanning the gap. Per the germline V gene, CDR1 is KGHSH and CDR2 is LQKENI. The CDR3 is 14 amino acids. The CDR3: CASSPKSNTGELFF. CDR3 bases: TGTGCCAGCTCACCTAAGTCGAACACCGGGGAGCTGTTTTTT.

The gene calls are TRBV18 and TRBJ1-2; 8 nucleotides agree with TRBD1. J was trimmed by 1 base and V by 3 bases; bases with no gene match: 1. CDR3 size: 14 residues. The germline gives CDR1 KGHSH, CDR2 LQKENI. The CDR3 spells CASSPGQVNYGYTF. For the CDR3, the DNA is TGTGCCAGCTCACCGGGACAGGTTAACTATGGCTACACCTTC.

V is TRBV7-6 and J is TRBJ2-1; no clear D gene. CDR3 length: 15 amino acids. Germline V lookup: CDR1 SGHVS, CDR2 FNYEAQ. V gave up 1 base and J gave up 4 bases, with 11 bases separating them. The CDR3 coding sequence is TGTGCCAGCAGCTTAGGTGGTGCCCGGTACAATGAGCAGTTCTTC. Translation gives CASSLGGARYNEQFF.

The V and J genes are TRBV27 and TRBJ2-4; 7 bases align to TRBD1. Germline V gene sequence: CDR1 MNHEY, CDR2 SMNVEV (reference sequence). This CDR3 region has 15 residues. J gave up 1 base and V 7 bases, and 7 bases lay outside the gene matches. DNA for the CDR3: TGTGCCAGCACCCAGACAGGGAAGGCCAAAAACATTCAGTACTTC. It codes for CASTQTGKAKNIQYF.

The sample holds a few counts of this clone. This sequence joins TRBV5-6 and TRBJ2-5; 7 bases fit TRBD1. CDR1 and CDR2 from the germline V gene are SGHDT and YYEEEE. V was clipped by 2 bases and J by 5 bases; unmatched bases: 3. There are 13 residues in the CDR3. The CDR3 sequence is CASSLGRGETQYF. CDR3 nucleotide sequence: TGTGCCAGCAGCTTAGGCAGGGGGGAGACCCAGTACTTC.

The genes are TRBV19 and TRBJ2-6; D is unclear. The CDR3 is 16 residues long. The germline CDR1 and CDR2 sequences are LNHDA and SQIVND (reference sequence). The V and J ends lost 5 bases and 0 bases respectively, with 11 bases between them. CDR3 sequence reads: CASSVSTDSGANVLTF. Here the CDR3 DNA reads TGTGCCAGTAGTGTCTCGACGGACTCTGGGGCCAACGTCCTGACTTTC.

In its sample, this clone was seen once. The chain employs TRBV2 and TRBJ1-1; no reliable D call. V was pared by 6 bases and J by 0 bases, with 8 bases between. Germline-derived CDR1 and CDR2 are SNHLY and FYNNEI. This CDR3 is built from 13 residues. The CDR3 loop reads CASSIRMNTEAFF. The CDR3 DNA is TGTGCCAGCAGCATACGGATGAACACTGAAGCTTTCTTT.

The rearrangement links TRBV2 to TRBJ1-3; 7 nucleotides match TRBD1. Trimming removed 6 bases from V and 0 bases from J; junction bases left unmatched: 11. The length of the CDR3 is 17 residues. Germline loops: CDR1 SNHLY, CDR2 FYNNEI. CDR3 nucleotides: TGTGCCAGCAGAACCAGCCGGACAGGCGGCTCTGGAAACACCATATATTTT. This sequence encodes CASRTSRTGGSGNTIYF.

The chain links TRBV25-1 to TRBJ2-3; 9 bases map to TRBD2. The CDR3 length is 15 residues. V lost 6 bases and J lost 2; bases outside the gene matches: 6. Germline V gene data show CDR1 as MGHDK and CDR2 as SYGVNS. CDR3 loop: CASSLRTSDTDTQYF. The CDR3 DNA follows: TGTGCCAGCAGCCTTAGGACTAGCGACACAGATACGCAGTATTTT.

This rearrangement joins TRBV6-2 or TRBV6-3 to TRBJ2-5, with D perhaps TRBD1 (5 bases). Germline V CDR1 and CDR2: MNHEY, SVGEGT. Trimming stripped 6 bases from V and 7 bases from J, with 18 bases between. The CDR3 sequence is 14 residues long. Written as DNA, the CDR3 is TGTGCCAGCAGCTGGGGCGGTTTTGACGGGACCCAGTACTTC. Translating it yields CASSWGGFDGTQYF.

The CDR3 protein is CASSPGPGQGGGYEQYF. The CDR3 DNA reads TGTGCCAGCAGCCCCGGGCCGGGACAGGGAGGGGGTTACGAGCAGTACTTC. J is TRBJ2-7 and V is TRBV7-8; 9 bases line up with TRBD1. Trimming removed 5 bases from V and 4 bases from J; junction bases left unmatched: 15. This CDR3 spans 17 amino acids. Per the germline V gene, CDR1 is SGHVS and CDR2 is FQNEAQ.

The chain combines TRBV18 with TRBJ2-7; D is possibly TRBD1 or TRBD2 (5 bases each). V was clipped by 4 bases and J by 7 bases, with 17 bases between them. The CDR3 length is 14 residues. CDR1 is KGHSH and CDR2 is LQKENI in the germline V gene. The CDR3 here is CASSLTLTEGEQYF. In DNA form, the CDR3 reads TGTGCCAGCTCACTTACCCTGACTGAGGGGGAGCAGTACTTC.

The chain combines TRBV6-2 or TRBV6-3 with TRBJ2-7, with D maybe TRBD1 (8 bases). Between the trimmed V and J ends, which lost 5 bases and 7 bases, there was a span of 18 bases. The length of the CDR3 is 14 residues. Germline CDR1 is MNHEY and CDR2 is SVGEGT. CDR3 sequence (DNA): TGTGCCAGCAGTGTACGACAGGGGAGGGCAGAGCAGTACTTC. Protein sequence: CASSVRQGRAEQYF.

This chain links TRBV7-6 with TRBJ1-4; D perhaps matches TRBD1 (6 bases). The CDR3 extends over 15 amino acids. Germline V gene data show CDR1 as SGHVS and CDR2 as FNYEAQ. V lost 2 bases, J lost 4 bases, and 11 bases lay in between. The CDR3 spells CASSLSGGGNEKLFF. CDR3 DNA sequence: TGTGCCAGCAGCTTATCCGGGGGCGGTAATGAAAAACTGTTTTTT.

CDR3: CASSHRDRGPSSGNTIYF. The CDR3 coding sequence is TGTGCCAGCAGCCATAGGGACAGGGGCCCCAGCTCTGGAAACACCATATATTTT. This rearrangement joins TRBV4-2 to TRBJ1-3, with TRBD1 identical over 10 bases. Trimming cost V 3 bases and J 0 bases; bases outside gene matches: 8. The V gene's germline CDR1 is LGHNA and CDR2 YNFKEQ. CDR3 size: 18 residues.

This chain uses TRBV5-4 with TRBJ1-2; 7 nucleotides line up with TRBD1. The CDR3 is 15 amino acids. V lost 2 bases to trimming and J lost 0 bases; unmatched junction nucleotides: 4. Germline V CDR1 and CDR2: SGHNT, YYREEE (reference sequence). CDR3 DNA: TGTGCCAGCAGCTTACAGGGGACAGCTAACTATGGCTACACCTTC. This codes for CASSLQGTANYGYTF.

The chain carries TRBV5-1 and TRBJ1-6, with D perhaps TRBD1 (5 bases). Looked up from germline, CDR1 is SGHRS and CDR2 is YFSETQ. The CDR3 contains 19 residues. V lost 3 bases and J lost 3, with 22 bases in between. The CDR3 loop reads CASSSEPITGQGYNSPLHF. The CDR3 bases are TGCGCCAGCAGCTCGGAACCGATAACGGGCCAGGGCTATAATTCACCCCTCCACTTT.

The chain joins TRBV7-8 to TRBJ2-2, with 9 positions matching TRBD2. This CDR3 contains 13 residues. The germline CDR1 and CDR2 sequences are SGHVS and FQNEAQ. CDR3 sequence reads: CADGGRVTGELFF. CDR3 sequence (DNA): TGTGCAGATGGCGGGAGGGTCACCGGGGAGCTGTTTTTT.

The chain uses TRBV7-2 and TRBJ1-1; tentatively, D is TRBD1 (5 bases). The CDR3 runs 15 residues. Trimming shortened V by 1 base and J by 7 bases, and 16 bases separated the two germline ends. Germline values: CDR1 SGHTA, CDR2 FQGNSA. The CDR3: CASSLEGVQGLEAFF. The CDR3 DNA reads as TGTGCCAGCAGCTTAGAAGGGGTGCAGGGCCTTGAAGCTTTCTTT.